This TCR beta chain was identified in a study of beta chain features in type 1 diabetes. Looking at the study overall: The patients were much like the healthy donors in age, gender and cell yields.

The V end lost 5 bases, the J end lost 0 bases, and 11 bases lay between the germline ends. The CDR3 runs to 15 residues. Germline V CDR1 and CDR2: SGHTA, FQGNSA. Whole-study findings and limits: The naive, central memory and Treg TCRB repertoires looked more alike in patients than they did in healthy donors. Whether HLA type influences TCRB rearrangement remained unresolved here.

With respect to this clone: Its antigen is as yet unknown.

Sequenced material consisted of expressed TCRB transcripts (all of the isolated RNA was reverse transcribed). Method: immunoSEQ multiplex PCR; TCRdb's copy keeps in-frame clones and lacks some. The sample has 900,000 or so clones, 15% to 20% seen once. This receptor was taken from a woman under 30 in good health. Sequencing was performed on naive CD4+ T cells from blood. The V gene is TRBV7-2, the J gene TRBJ2-1; a possible D gene is TRBD1 (6 bases). CDR3 in amino acids: CASSPGRGSYNEQFF. CDR3 DNA sequence: TGTGCCAGCAGCCCCGGCAGGGGCTCCTACAATGAGCAGTTCTTC.